The 29 T cell receptor beta chains listed next were all sequenced from one sample in a study of cytomegalovirus exposure and HLA in healthy donors. PCR used 60 Vbeta primers and 13 Jbeta primers. Generated by immunoSEQ multiplex PCR, the TCRdb table keeps only in-frame clones and is missing some. The sample lists more than 85,000 clones, 80% to 85% seen once, with around 3.2% in the top ten. Sequenced: PBMCs. The receptors stem from a woman aged 55-70 years in good health and CMV-seropositive.

The chain combines TRBV14 with TRBJ1-1; a possible D gene is TRBD1 (6 bases). V lost 6 bases and J 4 bases, leaving 6 bases between the germline ends. The CDR3 length is 11 residues. Looked up from germline, CDR1 is SGHDN and CDR2 is FVKESK. CDR3 in DNA: TGTGCCAGCAGACAGGGCACTGAAGCTTTCTTT. Protein: CASRQGTEAFF. Full variable domain (remainder filled in from reference TRBV14 and TRBJ1-1): EAGVTQFPSHSVIEKGQTVTLRCDPISGHDNLYWYRRVMGKEIKFLLHFVKESKQDESGMPNNRFLAERTGGTYSTLKVQPAELEDSGVYFCASRQGTEAFFGQGTRLTVV.

This clone was found once. One end of the junction varies from germline; a read error may be responsible. The gene calls are TRBV7-9 and TRBJ2-7; D is unclear. Germline V gives CDR1 SEHNR, CDR2 FQNEAQ (reference sequence). This CDR3 spans 13 amino acids. This CDR3 reads CSSSYESLRWQYF. Written as DNA, the CDR3 is TGTTCCAGCAGTTATGAATCCCTACGATGGCAGTACTTC.

The V call is TRBV7-2, the J call TRBJ2-2; D is unclear. CDR1 and CDR2 from the germline V gene are SGHTA and FQGNSA. Trimming pared 3 bases from V and 6 bases from J, leaving 11 bases between. The CDR3 has 14 residues. The CDR3 DNA is TGTGCCAGCAGCTTGGTGGTCGGAGCCGGGGAGCTGTTTTTT. Residues: CASSLVVGAGELFF.

This chain connects TRBV28 to TRBJ1-2, with TRBD1 as a possible D gene (5 bases). V was shortened by 5 bases and J by 2 bases, with 9 bases between the two germline ends. Germline V gene sequence: CDR1 MDHEN, CDR2 SYDVKM. The CDR3 length is 13 residues. CDR3 sequence (DNA): TGTGCCAGCAGTCGGACACAAAACTATGGCTACACCTTC. This gives the protein CASSRTQNYGYTF.

The chain has TRBV7-2 and TRBJ2-1; D possibly corresponds to TRBD1 (5 bases). Germline V lookup: CDR1 SGHTA, CDR2 FQGNSA. V lost 2 bases and J 7 bases, leaving 6 bases between the germline ends. The CDR3 covers 12 residues. CDR3 coding DNA: TGTGCCAGCAGCTTAAGACAGAATGAGCAGTTCTTC. Translating gives CASSLRQNEQFF.

This sequence joins TRBV19 and TRBJ2-7, with 14 bases identical to TRBD2. The CDR3 length is 17 residues. The junction had 6 bases not matched to a gene; V was cut back by 3 bases and J by 2 bases. Germline values: CDR1 LNHDA, CDR2 SQIVND (reference sequence). The CDR3 region is CASSIAGTSGSTYEQYF. DNA for the CDR3: TGTGCCAGTAGTATCGCCGGGACTAGCGGGAGTACCTACGAGCAGTACTTC.

The gene calls are TRBV11-3 and TRBJ2-3, with 9 bases identical to TRBD2. CDR1 is SGHNT and CDR2 is YENEEA in the germline V gene. The V gene end was trimmed by 5 bases and the J gene end by 0 bases; junction bases not matched to a gene: 3. The CDR3 runs 15 residues. The CDR3 loop reads CASSRTSGSTDTQYF. In DNA, the CDR3 is TGTGCCAGCAGCCGAACTAGCGGGAGCACAGATACGCAGTATTTT. Using reference TRBV11-3 and TRBJ2-3 for the parts outside the CDR3, the full variable domain is EAGVVQSPRYKIIEKKQPVAFWCNPISGHNTLYWYLQNLGQGPELLIRYENEEAVDDSQLPKDRFSAERLKGVDSTLKIQPAELGDSAVYLCASSRTSGSTDTQYFGPGTRLTVL.

The J gene is TRBJ2-4, the V gene TRBV7-9; 8 nucleotides match TRBD1. Germline CDR1 is SEHNR and CDR2 is FQNEAQ (reference sequence). CDR3 length: 15 amino acids. The ends lost 3 bases at V and 8 bases at J; junction bases unmatched: 9. CDR3 coding DNA: TGTGCCAGCAGCTTCGCCGGGACAGGATCGGACATTCAGTACTTC. The encoded protein is CASSFAGTGSDIQYF. The whole variable domain, remainder taken from reference TRBV7-9 and TRBJ2-4, is DTGVSQNPRHKITKRGQNVTFRCDPISEHNRLYWYRQTLGQGPEFLTYFQNEAQLEKSRLLSDRFSAERPKGSFSTLEIQRTEQGDSAMYLCASSFAGTGSDIQYFGAGTRLSVL.

The V gene is TRBV5-4, the J gene TRBJ2-1, with TRBD2 identical over 8 bases. Germline trimming cut 1 base from V and 8 bases from J; bases unmatched to any gene: 5. The CDR3 totals 14 residues. Germline V lookup: CDR1 SGHNT, CDR2 YYREEE (reference sequence). Written as DNA, the CDR3 is TGTGCCAGCAGCTTGAGGACTAGCAGGTATGAGCAGTTCTTC. Its protein is CASSLRTSRYEQFF.

The genes are TRBV4-2 and TRBJ2-1; 10 bases are a match to TRBD2. Trimming removed 1 base from V and 10 bases from J; junction bases left unmatched: 10. The length of the CDR3 is 16 residues. Germline assignment: CDR1 LGHNA and CDR2 YNFKEQ. Here the CDR3 reads CASSQVASGSGGEQFF. CDR3 nucleotide sequence: TGTGCCAGCAGCCAAGTGGCTAGCGGGAGTGGAGGGGAGCAGTTCTTC.

Remarks on this clone: Other nucleotide sequences in the sample specify the same CDR3. The gene calls are TRBV7-9 and TRBJ2-7; 12 bases are a match to TRBD2. CDR1 SEHNR and CDR2 FQNEAQ come from the germline V gene (reference sequence). The CDR3 has 15 amino acids. The trim removed 3 bases at V and 3 bases at J, leaving 3 bases unmatched. The DNA for the CDR3 is TGTGCCAGCAGCTTTGTGGGACTAGCGGGCTACGAGCAGTACTTC. This encodes CASSFVGLAGYEQYF. Filled out from reference TRBV7-9 and TRBJ2-7, the complete variable domain reads DTGVSQNPRHKITKRGQNVTFRCDPISEHNRLYWYRQTLGQGPEFLTYFQNEAQLEKSRLLSDRFSAERPKGSFSTLEIQRTEQGDSAMYLCASSFVGLAGYEQYFGPGTRLTVT.

A few counts support this clone. The chain links TRBV6-1 to TRBJ1-2; 7 bases match TRBD1. Looked up from germline, CDR1 is MNHNS and CDR2 is SASEGT. CDR3 length: 14 residues. Trimming cost V 5 bases and J 4 bases; bases outside gene matches: 7. In DNA form, the CDR3 reads TGTGCCAGCAGTACCGCGGGACAGCTCTATGGCTACACCTTC. Translated: CASSTAGQLYGYTF.

This clone was counted a single time. The rearrangement uses TRBV6-6 and TRBJ2-7; D ambiguous. CDR3 length: 14 residues. Trimming removed 10 bases at V and 5 bases at J, with 21 bases between. Looked up from germline, CDR1 is MNHNY and CDR2 is SVGAGI (reference sequence). The CDR3 nucleotides are TGTGCCACCTCCGCACAACAGAGCTTGCACGAGCAGTACTTC. This gives the protein CATSAQQSLHEQYF.

CDR3 in DNA: TGTGCCAGCAGTGAAGAGGTAGCCTACTATGGCTACACCTTC. Translated: CASSEEVAYYGYTF. The gene calls are TRBV6-5 and TRBJ1-2; D is ambiguous. CDR3 size: 14 residues. V lost 5 bases and J lost 3, with 13 bases in between. The germline gives CDR1 MNHEY, CDR2 SVGAGI.

The chain employs TRBV6-1 and TRBJ2-3; perhaps TRBD2 as D (6 bases). V was clipped by 11 bases and J by 2 bases, with 11 bases between them. The CDR3 loop spans 12 amino acids. CDR1 and CDR2 from the germline V gene are MNHNS and SASEGT. This CDR3 reads CAGEEATDTQYF. In DNA form, the CDR3 reads TGTGCCGGGGAGGAGGCCACAGATACGCAGTATTTT.

This clone was found a few times. The chain is built from TRBV5-1 and TRBJ2-1; 8 nucleotides line up with TRBD2. The CDR3 length is 17 residues. V dropped 0 bases and J dropped 7; count of bases not matched to a gene: 12. CDR1 and CDR2 (germline): SGHRS, YFSETQ. CDR3 sequence reads: CASSLAPFAGGSNEQFF. The CDR3 DNA follows: TGCGCCAGCAGCTTGGCCCCTTTCGCGGGAGGTAGTAATGAGCAGTTCTTC. The full variable domain, in which reference TRBV5-1 and TRBJ2-1 provide the parts outside the CDR3, is KAGVTQTPRYLIKTRGQQVTLSCSPISGHRSVSWYQQTPGQGLQFLFEYFSETQRNKGNFPGRFSGRQFSNSRSEMNVSTLELGDSALYLCASSLAPFAGGSNEQFFGPGTRLTVL.

The chain carries TRBV28 and TRBJ2-1, with TRBD2 matching 8 bases. Looked up from germline, CDR1 is MDHEN and CDR2 is SYDVKM. After removal of 5 bases from V and 6 bases from J, the junction contained 6 bases not matched to a gene. The CDR3 length is 14 residues. The CDR3 sequence: CASSRAGGLNEQFF. The CDR3 DNA sequence: TGTGCCAGCAGTAGGGCGGGAGGCCTCAATGAGCAGTTCTTC. Variable domain in full (rest from reference TRBV28 and TRBJ2-1): DVKVTQSSRYLVKRTGEKVFLECVQDMDHENMFWYRQDPGLGLRLIYFSYDVKMKEKGDIPEGYSVSREKKERFSLILESASTNQTSMYLCASSRAGGLNEQFFGPGTRLTVL.

V usage is TRBV4-2 and J usage is TRBJ2-7; 7 nucleotides agree with TRBD2. The germline CDR1 and CDR2 sequences are LGHNA and YNFKEQ. There are 15 residues in the CDR3. With 0 bases clipped from V and 4 bases from J, the junction kept 6 bases outside the gene matches. CDR3 DNA: TGTGCCAGCAGCCAAGATCCTGGGGGGGGTTACGAGCAGTACTTC. This codes for CASSQDPGGGYEQYF.

The V and J genes are TRBV7-2 and TRBJ2-7; 11 bases match TRBD1. Germline lookup yields CDR1 SGHTA and CDR2 FQGNSA. The length of the CDR3 is 17 residues. J gave up 9 bases and V 1 base, and 14 bases lay outside the gene matches. DNA for the CDR3: TGTGCCAGCAGCTTAGAGTTATCGGGGACAGGGGGAGTTAGGCAGTACTTC. It translates to CASSLELSGTGGVRQYF.

CDR3 loop: CASSFPQLHQIYF. CDR3 coding DNA: TGTGCCAGCAGCTTCCCGCAACTCCACCAAATCTACTTC. The chain employs TRBV7-2 and TRBJ2-7; D uncertain. CDR3 size: 13 residues. Trimming removed 3 bases at V and 13 bases at J, with 19 bases between. From germline, CDR1 is SGHTA and CDR2 FQGNSA.

The chain combines TRBV29-1 with TRBJ1-1, with 7 bases identical to TRBD1. The length of the CDR3 is 13 residues. After removal of 6 bases from V and 3 bases from J, the junction contained 7 bases not matched to a gene. Germline loops: CDR1 SQVTM, CDR2 ANQGSEA. DNA for the CDR3: TGCAGCGTCAGGGACAGTCACGACACTGAAGCTTTCTTT. It yields the protein CSVRDSHDTEAFF.

The rearrangement joins TRBV9 to TRBJ2-7, with TRBD1 identical over 10 bases. V shed 0 bases, J shed 5 bases, and the junction held 11 bases outside the gene matches. The CDR3 consists of 17 residues. Germline V gene lookup returns CDR1 SGDLS and CDR2 YYNGEE. The CDR3 DNA follows: TGTGCCAGCAGCGTAGCCCCGACCGGGACAGGGGTAGACGAGCAGTACTTC. Protein product: CASSVAPTGTGVDEQYF.

V gene TRBV6-5 combines with J gene TRBJ2-4; D is unclear. This CDR3 has 15 amino acids. The germline V and J ends were trimmed by 0 bases and 0 bases, with 6 bases remaining between them. CDR1 and CDR2 from the germline V gene are MNHEY and SVGAGI. This CDR3 reads CASSYSALAKNIQYF. In DNA, the CDR3 is TGTGCCAGCAGTTACTCGGCATTAGCCAAAAACATTCAGTACTTC.

The genes are TRBV6-5 and TRBJ1-6; 9 positions agree with TRBD1. CDR3 length: 15 residues. Looked up from germline, CDR1 is MNHEY and CDR2 is SVGAGI. V dropped 3 bases and J dropped 10; count of bases not matched to a gene: 7. CDR3 protein: CASSYRTGVKSPLHF. CDR3 bases: TGTGCCAGCAGTTATAGGACAGGGGTAAAATCACCCCTCCACTTT.

The table lists this clone with a few counts. This chain joins TRBV19 and TRBJ2-3, with 9 bases fitting TRBD2. Trimming cost V 1 base and J 2 bases; bases outside gene matches: 4. There are 16 residues in the CDR3. Per germline, CDR1 LNHDA and CDR2 SQIVND (reference sequence). The DNA of the CDR3 is TGTGCCAGTAGTATAGGGACGGGACTAGCCACAGATACGCAGTATTTT. It is translated as CASSIGTGLATDTQYF.

This clone was counted a single time. V gene TRBV4-1 combines with J gene TRBJ2-1; weak D call: TRBD2 (6 bases). CDR1 and CDR2 from the germline V gene are MGHRA and YSYEKL. The CDR3 spans 16 residues. Trimming pared 4 bases from V and 3 bases from J, leaving 16 bases between. The CDR3 nucleotides are TGCGCCAGCAGCCGCGATGGGGGGAGCAGCTACAATGAGCAGTTCTTC. It translates to CASSRDGGSSYNEQFF.

The chain recombines TRBV7-6 with TRBJ2-1; 7 nucleotides align to TRBD2. V shed 0 bases and J 5 bases; nucleotides not matched to a gene: 10. Germline CDR1 reads SGHVS; CDR2 reads FNYEAQ. The CDR3 spans 17 residues. The CDR3 region is CASSLALLGEGHNEQFF. DNA for the CDR3: TGTGCCAGCAGCTTAGCATTATTGGGGGAGGGACACAATGAGCAGTTCTTC.

The chain uses TRBV27 and TRBJ1-5; D gene unclear. Trimming cost V 4 bases and J 7 bases, with 17 bases left between them. Germline values: CDR1 MNHEY, CDR2 SMNVEV (reference sequence). The CDR3 loop spans 15 amino acids. The CDR3 protein is CASSSLDGMGQPQHF. DNA for the CDR3: TGTGCCAGCAGTTCGCTCGACGGGATGGGGCAGCCCCAGCATTTT.

The rearrangement joins TRBV28 to TRBJ2-5; D perhaps matches TRBD2 (6 bases). CDR3 length equals 15 residues. The ends were cut back, 6 bases at V and 5 bases at J, with 19 bases in the middle. Germline CDR1 and CDR2: MDHEN and SYDVKM. Here the CDR3 reads CASRGSGRRPETQYF. DNA for the CDR3: TGTGCCAGCAGGGGCAGCGGGCGCCGGCCGGAGACCCAGTACTTC.